This passage covers 28 T cell receptor beta chains from one sample sequenced in a study of T cells in Graves' hyperthyroidism and ophthalmopathy. It was RNA transcripts that yielded the amplified TCR beta CDR3 regions. The study used the HTBI primer set for a first-round RT-PCR of the TCR CDR3. MiXCR, applied by TCRdb to the multiplex PCR reads, yields one record per CDR3 protein. The repertoire holds under 800,000 distinct CDR3 sequences, approximately 14% seen once, with roughly 10% in the top ten. Sequencing was performed on blood. The receptors were gathered from a woman aged 18-29 years with Graves' hyperthyroidism.

A few counts support this clonotype. The V and J genes are TRBV7-9 and TRBJ2-6; no definite D call. CDR1 SEHNR and CDR2 FQNEAQ come from the germline V gene (reference sequence). The germline V and J ends were trimmed by 5 bases and 2 bases, with 19 bases remaining between them. The CDR3 has 18 residues. The DNA of the CDR3 is TGTGCCAGCAGCCAGGCTGACGGTGGGCGGCCTGGGGCCAACGTCCTGACTTTC. Amino acids: CASSQADGGRPGANVLTF. Full variable domain (rest looked up from reference TRBV7-9 and TRBJ2-6): DTGVSQNPRHKITKRGQNVTFRCDPISEHNRLYWYRQTLGQGPEFLTYFQNEAQLEKSRLLSDRFSAERPKGSFSTLEIQRTEQGDSAMYLCASSQADGGRPGANVLTFGAGSRLTVL.

Notes on this clonotype: Just one base apart from a much larger clone, this may be a read error. The V and J genes are TRBV5-6 and TRBJ1-2; D is undetermined. Between the trimmed V and J ends, which lost 0 bases and 2 bases, there was a span of 11 bases. Germline CDR1 SGHDT, CDR2 YYEEEE. The CDR3 length is 15 residues. The CDR3 is CASSLGARWNYGYTF. CDR3 nucleotides: TGTGCCAGCAGCTTGGGCGCCAGGTGGAACTATGGCTACACCTTC. Combining the CDR3 with reference TRBV5-6 and TRBJ1-2 gives the whole variable domain DAGVTQSPTHLIKTRGQQVTLRCSPKSGHDTVSWYQQALGQGPQFIFQYYEEEERQRGNFPDRFSGHQFPNYSSELNVNALLLGDSALYLCASSLGARWNYGYTFGSGTRLTVV.

The sample holds many counts of this clonotype. The chain has TRBV20-1 and TRBJ1-6; the D is unclear. CDR1 is DFQATT and CDR2 is SNEGSKA in the germline V gene (reference sequence). The CDR3 spans 14 residues. V was pared by 0 bases and J by 7 bases, with 10 bases between. CDR3 nucleotide sequence: TGCAGTGCTAGAGATCTGGGCCCCAATTCACCCCTCCACTTT. This codes for CSARDLGPNSPLHF.

The chain carries TRBV27 and TRBJ1-1, with D hard to call. CDR3 length: 14 residues. Trimming took 7 bases from V and 6 from J, leaving 18 bases between them. Germline V gene sequence: CDR1 MNHEY, CDR2 SMNVEV (reference sequence). The CDR3: CASIEYYQRAEAFF. The DNA for the CDR3 is TGTGCCAGCATTGAGTATTACCAAAGGGCTGAAGCTTTCTTT.

This clonotype was counted many times. The gene calls are TRBV18 and TRBJ1-6; 8 positions agree with TRBD1. This CDR3 has 15 residues. Germline CDR1 and CDR2: KGHSH and LQKENI. V lost 5 bases and J lost 10; bases outside the gene matches: 10. The CDR3 DNA sequence: TGTGCCAGCTCAGCCACACAGGGGGTGCGATCACCCCTCCACTTT. Protein sequence: CASSATQGVRSPLHF. Combining the CDR3 with reference TRBV18 and TRBJ1-6 gives the whole variable domain NAGVMQNPRHLVRRRGQEARLRCSPMKGHSHVYWYRQLPEEGLKFMVYLQKENIIDESGMPKERFSAEFPKEGPSILRIQQVVRGDSAAYFCASSATQGVRSPLHFGNGTRLTVT.

This clonotype was counted only a few times. The CDR3 reads CSVIVANVLTF. The CDR3 DNA sequence: TGCAGTGTCATAGTGGCCAACGTCCTGACTTTC. The J gene is TRBJ2-6, the V gene TRBV20-1; unclear D gene. The CDR3 runs to 11 residues. CDR1 and CDR2 from the germline V gene are DFQATT and SNEGSKA (reference sequence). V shed 7 bases and J shed 6 bases, with 7 bases lying between them.

This chain connects TRBV7-8 to TRBJ2-3, with 9 nucleotides matching TRBD2. The V segment lost 5 bases and the J segment 0 bases; nucleotides outside the gene matches: 6. CDR3 length: 16 amino acids. Germline lookup yields CDR1 SGHVS and CDR2 FQNEAQ. The CDR3 DNA is TGTGCCAGCAGCACCTCTAGCGGGATCAGCACAGATACGCAGTATTTT. It encodes CASSTSSGISTDTQYF.

This clonotype showed up just a few times. The chain couples TRBV28 to TRBJ1-5; 8 bases are shared with TRBD1. J was trimmed by 7 bases and V by 3 bases; bases with no gene match: 8. Germline lookup yields CDR1 MDHEN and CDR2 SYDVKM. The CDR3 extends over 15 amino acids. For the CDR3, the DNA is TGTGCCAGCAGTTTGGTTCAGGGGGCCGGGCAGCCCCAGCATTTT. This sequence encodes CASSLVQGAGQPQHF. The full variable domain, in which reference TRBV28 and TRBJ1-5 provide the parts outside the CDR3, is DVKVTQSSRYLVKRTGEKVFLECVQDMDHENMFWYRQDPGLGLRLIYFSYDVKMKEKGDIPEGYSVSREKKERFSLILESASTNQTSMYLCASSLVQGAGQPQHFGDGTRLSIL.

V is TRBV19 and J is TRBJ1-5, with D tentatively TRBD1 (5 bases). Germline-derived CDR1 and CDR2 are LNHDA and SQIVND (reference sequence). V dropped 6 bases and J dropped 6 bases, with 18 bases sitting between them. The CDR3 extends over 15 amino acids. The CDR3 spells CASRQQLPGGQPQHF. The CDR3 coding sequence is TGTGCCAGTAGACAACAGCTCCCGGGGGGTCAGCCCCAGCATTTT. Based on the CDR3 plus reference TRBV19 and TRBJ1-5, the full variable domain is DGGITQSPKYLFRKEGQNVTLSCEQNLNHDAMYWYRQDPGQGLRLIYYSQIVNDFQKGDIAEGYSVSREKKESFPLTVTSAQKNPTAFYLCASRQQLPGGQPQHFGDGTRLSIL.

The chain combines TRBV14 with TRBJ2-7; maybe TRBD2 (5 bases). The CDR3 has 14 residues. The germline V gene encodes CDR1 SGHDN and CDR2 FVKESK. The V end was cut by 4 bases, the J end by 2 bases, with 12 bases between. The CDR3 DNA is TGTGCCAGCAGCCGGACCGGACTTGCCTACGAGCAGTACTTC. Translating gives CASSRTGLAYEQYF.

This clonotype was found many times. The chain employs TRBV7-8 and TRBJ2-1, with 9 bases lining up with TRBD2. After removal of 5 bases from V and 3 bases from J, the junction contained 8 bases not matched to a gene. CDR1 SGHVS and CDR2 FQNEAQ come from the germline V gene. The CDR3 is 16 amino acids. This CDR3 reads CASSPKTSGYYNEQFF. CDR3 nucleotide sequence: TGTGCCAGCAGCCCCAAGACTAGCGGCTACTACAATGAGCAGTTCTTC. Based on the CDR3 plus reference TRBV7-8 and TRBJ2-1, the full variable domain is GAGVSQSPRYKVAKRGQDVALRCDPISGHVSLFWYQQALGQGPEFLTYFQNEAQLDKSGLPSDRFFAERPEGSVSTLKIQRTQQEDSAVYLCASSPKTSGYYNEQFFGPGTRLTVL.

This clonotype was seen ten or more times. V gene TRBV2 combines with J gene TRBJ1-3; D is ambiguous. CDR1 is SNHLY, CDR2 FYNNEI, per germline. V shed 5 bases and J shed 0 bases, with 8 bases lying between them. The CDR3 runs 14 residues. DNA for the CDR3: TGTGCCAGCAGTAGTTTACACTCTGGAAACACCATATATTTT. Translation gives CASSSLHSGNTIYF.

At least ten counts were recorded for this clonotype. The chain combines TRBV11-3 with TRBJ2-3, with TRBD2 as a possible D gene (5 bases). The CDR3 contains 14 residues. V was pared by 5 bases and J by 2 bases, with 11 bases between. Germline CDR1 is SGHNT and CDR2 is YENEEA. The DNA of the CDR3 is TGTGCCAGCAGCGGCTTCCGGGACACAGATACGCAGTATTTT. Residues: CASSGFRDTDTQYF.

The sample holds many counts of this clonotype. The J gene is TRBJ2-7, the V gene TRBV20-1, with 10 bases lining up with TRBD1. CDR1 is DFQATT, CDR2 SNEGSKA, per germline (reference sequence). This CDR3 is 15 amino acids long. V trimming: 5 bases; J trimming: 1 base; junction bases outside the gene matches: 8. This CDR3 is CSAFTGTGDSYEQYF. CDR3 bases: TGCAGTGCTTTCACCGGGACAGGGGATTCCTACGAGCAGTACTTC.

This clonotype has a count of ten or more. V is TRBV7-2 and J is TRBJ2-5; maybe TRBD2 (6 bases). V dropped 4 bases and J dropped 5 bases, with 14 bases sitting between them. The CDR3 sequence is 14 residues long. Germline V gene data show CDR1 as SGHTA and CDR2 as FQGNSA. For the CDR3, the DNA is TGTGCCAGCAGCTACACGGGAGTAGTGGAGACCCAGTACTTC. This translates into CASSYTGVVETQYF.

The table lists this clonotype with a few counts. This chain joins TRBV7-3 and TRBJ1-1; TRBD1 agrees at 7 bases. This CDR3 is built from 16 residues. V shed 5 bases, J shed 0 bases, and the junction held 9 bases outside the gene matches. Germline V gives CDR1 SGHTA, CDR2 FQGTGA. The CDR3 DNA reads as TGTGCCAGCAGCCTCGACAGGGAAACGCTGAACACTGAAGCTTTCTTT. The encoded protein is CASSLDRETLNTEAFF.

This clonotype occurred a few times. The rearrangement joins TRBV7-9 to TRBJ2-5; D might be TRBD1 (6 bases). CDR1 and CDR2 from the germline V gene are SEHNR and FQNEAQ (reference sequence). Between the trimmed V and J ends, which lost 3 bases and 3 bases, there was a span of 14 bases. The CDR3 is 15 residues long. In nucleotides, the CDR3 is TGTGCCAGCAGCTTTTCATCCACAGGGAAAGAGACCCAGTACTTC. This sequence encodes CASSFSSTGKETQYF. Variable domain in full (rest from reference TRBV7-9 and TRBJ2-5): DTGVSQNPRHKITKRGQNVTFRCDPISEHNRLYWYRQTLGQGPEFLTYFQNEAQLEKSRLLSDRFSAERPKGSFSTLEIQRTEQGDSAMYLCASSFSSTGKETQYFGPGTRLLVL.

This clonotype occurred a few times. The chain has TRBV11-2 and TRBJ2-2, with a weak D call TRBD2 (5 bases). Per the germline V gene, CDR1 is SGHAT and CDR2 is FQNNGV. V was trimmed by 2 bases and J by 1 base, leaving 8 bases between them. The CDR3 sequence is 15 residues long. The CDR3 DNA is TGTGCCAGCAGCTTATACGGAGGGAACACCGGGGAGCTGTTTTTT. This sequence encodes CASSLYGGNTGELFF. The full variable domain, completed using reference TRBV11-2 and TRBJ2-2, is EAGVAQSPRYKIIEKRQSVAFWCNPISGHATLYWYQQILGQGPKLLIQFQNNGVVDDSQLPKDRFSAERLKGVDSTLKIQPAKLEDSAVYLCASSLYGGNTGELFFGEGSRLTVL.

This clonotype has just a few counts. The chain uses TRBV10-3 and TRBJ1-1; tentative D call: TRBD1 (5 bases). Trimming left V 0 bases short and J 4 bases short, with 12 bases between. Germline values: CDR1 ENHRY, CDR2 SYGVKD. The CDR3 consists of 15 residues. CDR3 sequence reads: CAISESGGFFTEAFF. The CDR3 nucleotides read TGTGCCATCAGTGAGTCGGGGGGATTCTTCACTGAAGCTTTCTTT.

This clonotype has ten or more counts. The chain recombines TRBV6-2 or TRBV6-3 with TRBJ2-1, with D tentatively TRBD2 (5 bases). The CDR3 loop spans 15 amino acids. Germline V gives CDR1 MNHEY, CDR2 SVGEGT. Trimming left V 6 bases short and J 0 bases short, with 12 bases between. The CDR3 sequence is CASSPRRSSYNEQFF. Written as DNA, the CDR3 is TGTGCCAGCAGCCCTCGGAGGAGCTCCTACAATGAGCAGTTCTTC.

This clonotype was found many times. The chain is built from TRBV30 and TRBJ2-2; the match to TRBD2 covers 8 bases. After removal of 7 bases from V and 0 bases from J, the junction contained 7 bases not matched to a gene. There are 15 residues in the CDR3. The germline gives CDR1 GTSNPN, CDR2 SVGIG (reference sequence). The CDR3 reads CASDWGLANTGELFF. The CDR3 nucleotides are TGTGCCTCGGACTGGGGACTAGCGAACACCGGGGAGCTGTTTTTT. Supplemented by reference TRBV30 and TRBJ2-2, the full variable domain reads SQTIHQWPATLVQPVGSPLSLECTVEGTSNPNLYWYRQAAGRGLQLLFYSVGIGQISSEVPQNLSASRPQDRQFILSSKKLLLSDSGFYLCASDWGLANTGELFFGEGSRLTVL.

The rearrangement joins TRBV15 to TRBJ1-4; D unresolved. V lost 5 bases and J lost 6, with 10 bases in between. Germline lookup yields CDR1 LNHNV and CDR2 YYDKDF (reference sequence). CDR3 length: 13 residues. In DNA form, the CDR3 reads TGTGCCACCAGCCCCCAGGCTTATGAAAAACTGTTTTTT. Translating gives CATSPQAYEKLFF.

This clonotype was seen a few times. The chain carries TRBV2 and TRBJ1-5; TRBD1 might be the D (6 bases). Deletions cut 8 bases from V and 0 bases from J, with 17 bases between. Germline CDR1 reads SNHLY; CDR2 reads FYNNEI. The CDR3 has 16 amino acids. CDR3 nucleotides: TGTGCCAGCGGGGGGCAGGGGCTAAATAGCAATCAGCCCCAGCATTTT. It yields the protein CASGGQGLNSNQPQHF.

This clonotype appeared many times. This rearrangement joins TRBV3-1 to TRBJ2-1, with 7 bases lining up with TRBD2. CDR1 is LGHDT and CDR2 is YNNKEL in the germline V gene (reference sequence). The trim removed 4 bases at V and 4 bases at J, leaving 7 bases unmatched. This CDR3 contains 15 residues. CDR3 DNA sequence: TGTGCCAGCAGCCCTCGCGGGAGTATGTACAATGAGCAGTTCTTC. This sequence encodes CASSPRGSMYNEQFF.

Note on this clonotype: This could be a read error, since a much larger clone is one nucleotide away. The chain carries TRBV28 and TRBJ1-1; D is perhaps TRBD1 (6 bases). With 6 bases removed from V and 2 bases from J, the gap between germline ends came to 25 bases. CDR3 length: 18 residues. Germline CDR1 and CDR2: MDHEN and SYDVKM. CDR3 sequence: CASRGGRAGVGLNTEAFF. CDR3 sequence (DNA): TGTGCCAGCAGAGGGGGAAGGGCGGGGGTCGGCTTAAACACTGAAGCTTTCTTT.

This clonotype was counted at least ten times. DNA of the CDR3: TGTGCCAGCAGCTTCACTAGCGGGAGTTCGAACGAGCAGTACTTC. Translation: CASSFTSGSSNEQYF. V and J are TRBV11-3 and TRBJ2-7; TRBD2 aligns across 11 bases. The CDR3 has 15 amino acids. The junction had 6 bases not matched to a gene; V was cut back by 3 bases and J by 5 bases. Germline loops: CDR1 SGHNT, CDR2 YENEEA.

V is TRBV9 and J is TRBJ1-3; D gene ambiguous. Germline assignment: CDR1 SGDLS and CDR2 YYNGEE. V was clipped by 2 bases and J by 7 bases, with 16 bases between them. The CDR3 loop spans 15 amino acids. The CDR3 loop is CASSVERDFPNTIYF. The CDR3 bases are TGTGCCAGCAGCGTGGAAAGGGATTTCCCCAACACCATATATTTT.

This clonotype was recorded many times. The chain combines TRBV12-3 or TRBV12-4 with TRBJ2-3; 10 bases fit TRBD2. This CDR3 contains 18 residues. V dropped 1 base and J dropped 3; count of bases not matched to a gene: 10. As DNA, the CDR3 is TGTGCCAGCAGTTTAGGATTAGCGGGAGGCTCGAGTACAGATACGCAGTATTTT. Its translation: CASSLGLAGGSSTDTQYF.